A single sample is the source of the 24 T cell receptor beta chains below, sequenced in a study of T-cell reconstitution after alpha-beta-depleted transplantation in children. Preparation of the TCRbeta library involved a method that used unique molecular identifiers. TCRdb re-called the PCR reads with MiXCR, one entry per CDR3 protein. The sample yields about 500,000 distinct CDR3 sequences, over 10% seen once. The specimen was PBMCs, mostly from graft donor cells, collected 180 days after TCRalphabeta/CD19-depleted stem cell transplant. Receptors were obtained from a female patient under 10 years old who had a stem cell transplant for aplastic anemia, so the T cells may come from the graft donor.

The V call is TRBV12-3 or TRBV12-4, the J call TRBJ2-3; tentative D call: TRBD1 (6 bases). This CDR3 is 13 amino acids long. V lost 7 bases and J 1 base, leaving 9 bases between the germline ends. The CDR3 reads CASNNRGTDTQYF. The CDR3 DNA reads TGTGCCAGCAACAACAGGGGCACAGATACGCAGTATTTT.

The chain has TRBV5-1 and TRBJ1-1, with D possibly matching TRBD1 (5 bases). The CDR3 consists of 14 residues. Trimming left V 4 bases short and J 5 bases short, with 15 bases between. Per germline, CDR1 SGHRS and CDR2 YFSETQ. CDR3 loop: CASSPGRSETEAFF. In DNA form, the CDR3 reads TGCGCCAGCAGCCCGGGACGATCGGAGACTGAAGCTTTCTTT.

This clonotype was seen at least ten times. The chain recombines TRBV20-1 with TRBJ2-7, with D perhaps matching TRBD1 or TRBD2 (5 bases each). With 1 base removed from V and 0 bases from J, the gap between germline ends came to 13 bases. The CDR3 length is 15 residues. Germline values: CDR1 DFQATT, CDR2 SNEGSKA (reference sequence). CDR3 residues: CSARALGASSYEQYF. CDR3 sequence (DNA): TGCAGTGCTAGAGCCCTCGGGGCCAGCTCCTACGAGCAGTACTTC.

The chain has TRBV21-1 and TRBJ2-4; the table names TRBD1, a call not compared with the DNA. TRBV21-1 corresponds to a pseudogene. This CDR3 comprises 18 residues. CDR3 in DNA: TGTGCCAGCAGCAAAGTAGGGGACAGGGGGCTAGGGAAAAACATTCAGTACTTC. Amino acid sequence: CASSKVGDRGLGKNIQYF.

Ten or more counts support this clonotype. J is TRBJ2-6 and V is TRBV12-3 or TRBV12-4, with 7 nucleotides matching TRBD1. The V gene end was trimmed by 4 bases and the J gene end by 2 bases; junction bases not matched to a gene: 2. The CDR3 runs to 15 residues. CDR3 sequence reads: CASSSTGAGANVLTF. The CDR3 DNA follows: TGTGCCAGCAGTTCAACAGGGGCTGGGGCCAACGTCCTGACTTTC.

The CDR3 nucleotides are TGTGCCACCAGTGGTTCAGGGGAAGGCGGCTACACCTTC. Translating it yields CATSGSGEGGYTF. The chain links TRBV24-1 to TRBJ1-2, with D possibly TRBD1 on 6 matching bases. The CDR3 sequence is 13 residues long. Germline V gene lookup returns CDR1 KGHDR and CDR2 SFDVKD. Between the trimmed V and J ends, which lost 5 bases and 8 bases, there was a span of 14 bases.

This clonotype was detected ten times or more. The chain carries TRBV29-1 and TRBJ2-3, with 8 nucleotides matching TRBD2. Germline values: CDR1 SQVTM, CDR2 ANQGSEA. The CDR3 runs to 13 residues. CDR3 sequence: CTVREGFVDTQYF. In DNA form, the CDR3 reads TGCACCGTCCGGGAGGGTTTCGTCGATACGCAGTATTTT.

This clonotype was observed a handful of times. The chain carries TRBV20-1 and TRBJ2-5, with TRBD2 identical over 13 bases. Germline V gene lookup returns CDR1 DFQATT and CDR2 SNEGSKA (reference sequence). Unmatched junction bases numbered 6, after V lost 6 bases and J lost 2 bases. The CDR3 has 15 residues. The CDR3 nucleotides read TGCAGTGCCGATCCGGGACTAGCGGGACAAGAGACCCAGTACTTC. Translation gives CSADPGLAGQETQYF.

Points on this clonotype: A much larger clone differs by one base, so this may be a read error. The V and J genes are TRBV29-1 and TRBJ2-3; 14 bases are a match to TRBD2. CDR1 is SQVTM, CDR2 ANQGSEA, per germline. The junction had 3 bases not matched to a gene; V was cut back by 7 bases and J by 6 bases. The CDR3 runs to 13 residues. The CDR3 DNA sequence: TGCAGCGGCGGGACTAGCGGGAGTGATACGCAGTATTTT. This encodes CSGGTSGSDTQYF.

This clonotype was observed a handful of times. The rearrangement uses TRBV12-3 or TRBV12-4 and TRBJ2-3; 7 nucleotides align to TRBD2. V trimming: 5 bases; J trimming: 5 bases; junction bases outside the gene matches: 19. This CDR3 has 18 residues. The CDR3 reads CASSPSPFGGRRGDTQYF. The CDR3 coding sequence is TGTGCCAGCAGTCCTAGCCCCTTTGGCGGGAGACGGGGAGATACGCAGTATTTT.

The genes are TRBV9 and TRBJ2-7; 11 nucleotides agree with TRBD2. Trimming took 9 bases from V and 4 from J; bases not matched to a gene: 9. Germline loops: CDR1 SGDLS, CDR2 YYNGEE. The CDR3 totals 14 residues. This CDR3 is CATEMTSGMYEQYV. The CDR3 bases are TGTGCCACCGAGATGACTAGCGGGATGTACGAGCAGTACGTC.

This clonotype was seen a handful of times. This rearrangement joins TRBV7-9 to TRBJ1-1; TRBD1 matches 9 bases. Germline V lookup: CDR1 SEHNR, CDR2 FQNEAQ (reference sequence). V was pared by 5 bases and J by 5 bases, with 12 bases of the junction left unmatched. The CDR3 is 16 residues long. The CDR3 reads CASSTSYRGRRTEAFF. In DNA form, the CDR3 reads TGTGCCAGCAGCACTTCCTACAGGGGGCGGCGGACTGAAGCTTTCTTT.

A few counts support this clonotype. The chain joins TRBV6-2 or TRBV6-3 to TRBJ2-4; TRBD2 agrees at 12 bases. Trimming cost V 5 bases and J 1 base; bases outside gene matches: 12. CDR1 is MNHEY, CDR2 SVGEGT, per germline. This CDR3 spans 19 amino acids. CDR3 nucleotide sequence: TGTGCCAGCAGTCTACGGAGGACTAGCGGGATTCGGGCCAAAAACATTCAGTACTTC. Protein product: CASSLRRTSGIRAKNIQYF.

Ten or more counts support this clonotype. CDR3 loop: CASSRGTDFYEQYV. For the CDR3, the DNA is TGCGCCAGCAGCCGAGGGACAGACTTCTACGAGCAGTACGTC. The chain has TRBV5-1 and TRBJ2-7, with 7 nucleotides matching TRBD1. There are 14 residues in the CDR3. Looked up from germline, CDR1 is SGHRS and CDR2 is YFSETQ. V lost 4 bases, J lost 3 bases, and 7 bases stayed unmatched.

The rearrangement links TRBV29-1 to TRBJ2-1; D unresolved. Between the trimmed V and J ends, which lost 7 bases and 5 bases, there was a span of 18 bases. The germline V gene has CDR1 SQVTM and CDR2 ANQGSEA. This CDR3 spans 14 amino acids. CDR3 bases: TGCAGCGCTGACGGGTTTGGCAGCCACAATGAGCAGTTCTTC. Translating it yields CSADGFGSHNEQFF.

In its sample, this clonotype was seen a few times. This sequence joins TRBV5-1 and TRBJ2-5; 7 bases map to TRBD2. V lost 4 bases to trimming and J lost 7 bases; unmatched junction nucleotides: 13. CDR1 is SGHRS and CDR2 is YFSETQ in the germline V gene. The CDR3 contains 15 residues. CDR3 region: CASSRVQRDVGTQYF. The DNA of the CDR3 is TGCGCCAGCAGCAGGGTCCAGCGGGACGTCGGGACCCAGTACTTC. Using reference TRBV5-1 and TRBJ2-5 for the parts outside the CDR3, the full variable domain is KAGVTQTPRYLIKTRGQQVTLSCSPISGHRSVSWYQQTPGQGLQFLFEYFSETQRNKGNFPGRFSGRQFSNSRSEMNVSTLELGDSALYLCASSRVQRDVGTQYFGPGTRLLVL.

The J gene is TRBJ2-1, the V gene TRBV6-1, with D tentatively TRBD2 (5 bases). Germline V gene sequence: CDR1 MNHNS, CDR2 SASEGT. There are 15 residues in the CDR3. V was cut by 4 bases and J by 3 bases, with 13 bases left in between. CDR3 DNA: TGTGCCAGCAGTGCAAGCGGTGCGTACTACAATGAGCAGTTCTTC. This sequence encodes CASSASGAYYNEQFF.

The rearrangement uses TRBV10-3 and TRBJ1-6; D is undetermined. Germline-derived CDR1 and CDR2 are ENHRY and SYGVKD. V lost 6 bases and J lost 8, with 14 bases in between. The CDR3 is 14 amino acids. The CDR3, as DNA: TGTGCCATCAGCGTCTGGAGGGTTCATTCACCCCTCCACTTT. Translation: CAISVWRVHSPLHF.

This chain connects TRBV27 to TRBJ2-1, with 10 bases fitting TRBD1. The CDR3 is 13 amino acids. Germline V gene data show CDR1 as MNHEY and CDR2 as SMNVEV (reference sequence). V was clipped by 6 bases and J by 7 bases; unmatched bases: 3. The CDR3 nucleotides read TGTGCCAGCAGGACAGGGGGCTTAAATGAGCAGTTCTTC. This codes for CASRTGGLNEQFF.

The rearrangement joins TRBV20-1 to TRBJ2-7; D perhaps matches TRBD1 (6 bases). Trimming removed 1 base at V and 0 bases at J, with 13 bases between. CDR3 length: 15 amino acids. Germline V lookup: CDR1 DFQATT, CDR2 SNEGSKA (reference sequence). The CDR3 protein is CSARAPTGGSYEQYF. As DNA, the CDR3 is TGCAGTGCTAGAGCCCCGACAGGTGGCTCCTACGAGCAGTACTTC.

The V call is TRBV13, the J call TRBJ2-7; no clear D. The CDR3 spans 12 residues. V was pared by 5 bases and J by 3 bases, with 8 bases between. CDR1 is PRHDT and CDR2 is FYEKMQ in the germline V gene (reference sequence). The CDR3 protein is CASSISSYEQYF. The DNA for the CDR3 is TGTGCCAGCAGCATAAGTAGCTACGAGCAGTACTTC.

V gene TRBV29-1 combines with J gene TRBJ2-5; TRBD2 agrees at 13 bases. Germline CDR1 and CDR2: SQVTM and ANQGSEA. V was pared by 7 bases and J by 2 bases, with 10 bases of the junction left unmatched. The CDR3 consists of 16 residues. The CDR3 nucleotides are TGCAGCGGGGGGAACTTGGGACTAGCGGGGCAAGAGACCCAGTACTTC. This encodes CSGGNLGLAGQETQYF. The full variable domain, rest sourced from reference TRBV29-1 and TRBJ2-5, is SAVISQKPSRDICQRGTSLTIQCQVDSQVTMMFWYRQQPGQSLTLIATANQGSEATYESGFVIDKFPISRPNLTFSTLTVSNMSPEDSSIYLCSGGNLGLAGQETQYFGPGTRLLVL.

V gene TRBV6-5 combines with J gene TRBJ2-3; D might be TRBD2 (6 bases). The CDR3 consists of 16 residues. CDR1 MNHEY and CDR2 SVGAGI come from the germline V gene. V lost 0 bases and J lost 4, with 14 bases in between. The CDR3 DNA sequence: TGTGCCAGCAGTTACTCGGGGGGAATTGGGGCAGATACGCAGTATTTT. Translating gives CASSYSGGIGADTQYF.

In its sample, this clonotype was seen many times. The J gene is TRBJ2-1, the V gene TRBV11-2; D is undetermined. CDR1 is SGHAT and CDR2 is FQNNGV in the germline V gene. V gave up 4 bases and J gave up 0 bases, with 7 bases separating them. There are 14 residues in the CDR3. The CDR3: CASSSPSSYNEQFF. The CDR3 DNA reads TGTGCCAGCAGCTCCCCAAGCTCCTACAATGAGCAGTTCTTC.